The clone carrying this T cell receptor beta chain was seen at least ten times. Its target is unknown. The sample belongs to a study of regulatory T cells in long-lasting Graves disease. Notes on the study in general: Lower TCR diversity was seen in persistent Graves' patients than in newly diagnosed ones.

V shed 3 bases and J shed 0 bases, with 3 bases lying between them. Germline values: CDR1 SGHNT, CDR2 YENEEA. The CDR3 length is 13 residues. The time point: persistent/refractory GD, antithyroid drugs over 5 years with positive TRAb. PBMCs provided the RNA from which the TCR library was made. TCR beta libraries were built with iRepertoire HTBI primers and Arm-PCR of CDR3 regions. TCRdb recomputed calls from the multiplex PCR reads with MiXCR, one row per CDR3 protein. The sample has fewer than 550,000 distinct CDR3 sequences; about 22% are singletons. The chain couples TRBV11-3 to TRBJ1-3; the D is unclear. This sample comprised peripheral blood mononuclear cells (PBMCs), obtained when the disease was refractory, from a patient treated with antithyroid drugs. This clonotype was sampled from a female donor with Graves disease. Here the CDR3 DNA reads TGTGCCAGCAGCTTTTCCTCTGGAAACACCATATATTTT. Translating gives CASSFSSGNTIYF.